The 7 T cell receptor beta chains below come from one sample, sequenced in a study of blood T cell repertoires in COVID-19. Method: immunoSEQ multiplex PCR; TCRdb's copy keeps in-frame clones and lacks some. The sample contains 250,000 to 300,000 clones, about 90% of which appear only once. The sample comprised peripheral blood. These receptors all come from a woman aged 30 to 39 with COVID-19, enrolled during active disease.

V is TRBV15 and J is TRBJ1-3; D is perhaps TRBD1 (6 bases). Trimming took 0 bases from V and 2 from J, leaving 11 bases between them. CDR3 size: 16 residues. The germline CDR1 and CDR2 sequences are LNHNV and YYDKDF (reference sequence). The CDR3 DNA is TGTGCCACCAGCAGAGATCTTCCAGGGGCTGGAAACACCATATATTTT. As protein: CATSRDLPGAGNTIYF.

V is TRBV11-3 and J is TRBJ1-5; no firm D call. Trimming took off 7 bases at V and 7 bases at J, with 8 bases between the two ends. Germline CDR1 is SGHNT and CDR2 is YENEEA. This CDR3 is built from 11 residues. The CDR3: CASMPGQPQHF. The DNA for the CDR3 is TGTGCCAGCATGCCAGGACAGCCCCAGCATTTT.

The chain employs TRBV4-2 and TRBJ2-7, with TRBD2 as a possible D gene (5 bases). The CDR3 covers 18 residues. Trimming took off 1 base at V and 4 bases at J, with 23 bases between the two ends. From germline, CDR1 is LGHNA and CDR2 YNFKEQ. In DNA form, the CDR3 reads TGTGCCAGCAGCCAAGTTTGGGTGGGCGGCCGGGGAACTTACGAGCAGTACTTC. Its protein is CASSQVWVGGRGTYEQYF.

The chain couples TRBV27 to TRBJ2-5; 8 nucleotides match TRBD2. The length of the CDR3 is 15 residues. V lost 4 bases to trimming and J lost 3 bases; unmatched junction nucleotides: 7. Per the germline V gene, CDR1 is MNHEY and CDR2 is SMNVEV (reference sequence). The DNA for the CDR3 is TGTGCCAGCAGTTGGGGGGGTAGCGGGAAAGAGACCCAGTACTTC. Its translation: CASSWGGSGKETQYF.

The chain is built from TRBV10-3 and TRBJ2-2; 10 bases are a match to TRBD2. Trimming at V came to 9 bases and at J to 7 bases, leaving 8 bases not matched to a gene. The CDR3 totals 14 residues. Germline assignment: CDR1 ENHRY and CDR2 SYGVKD. The CDR3 bases are TGTGCCATGGCCCCGGGACTAGCGAGCGGGGAGCTGTTTTTT. Translated: CAMAPGLASGELFF.

J is TRBJ1-4 and V is TRBV18; D is unresolved. CDR3 length: 13 residues. V was trimmed by 4 bases and J by 6 bases, leaving 9 bases between them. Germline loops: CDR1 KGHSH, CDR2 LQKENI. The CDR3 reads CASSRGIDEKLFF. As DNA, the CDR3 is TGTGCCAGCTCACGTGGCATTGATGAAAAACTGTTTTTT.

The J gene is TRBJ2-7, the V gene TRBV24-1; TRBD1 might be the D (8 bases). This CDR3 has 15 amino acids. CDR1 and CDR2 (germline): KGHDR, SFDVKD. The V end lost 3 bases, the J end lost 6 bases, and 17 bases lay between the germline ends. CDR3: CATSDATGGGREQYF. DNA of the CDR3: TGTGCCACCAGTGATGCTACAGGGGGGGGCCGCGAGCAGTACTTC.